This entry lists 26 T cell receptor beta chains sequenced from one sample in a study of technical replicates of blood from several donors. The protocol was immunoSEQ multiplex PCR, while the TCRdb copy is restricted to in-frame clones and leaves out a portion. The data show over 50,000 clones, about 94% seen once. The sample taken for sequencing was PBMCs. These receptors were taken from a human donor in good health. Some clones in this sample may be carry-over from other donors' samples.

J is TRBJ2-3 and V is TRBV6-5; D is unclear. Per the germline V gene, CDR1 is MNHEY and CDR2 is SVGAGI. There are 12 residues in the CDR3. V was clipped by 6 bases and J by 0 bases, with 4 bases between them. The CDR3 loop reads CASRSSTDTQYF. CDR3 sequence (DNA): TGTGCCAGCAGGTCTAGCACAGATACGCAGTATTTT.

The V and J genes are TRBV7-9 and TRBJ2-2; 11 bases line up with TRBD2. The CDR3 contains 15 residues. Trimming at V came to 5 bases and at J to 3 bases, leaving 2 bases not matched to a gene. Germline CDR1 is SEHNR and CDR2 is FQNEAQ (reference sequence). Written as DNA, the CDR3 is TGTGCCAGCAGCCGTAGCGGGAGGGACACCGGGGAGCTGTTTTTT. This translates into CASSRSGRDTGELFF.

The genes are TRBV7-6 and TRBJ2-7; D may be TRBD2 (7 bases). Trimming removed 5 bases from V and 5 bases from J, with 19 bases in between. The CDR3 has 15 amino acids. CDR1 is SGHVS and CDR2 is FNYEAQ in the germline V gene. In DNA, the CDR3 is TGTGCCAGCAGCCTAGGGGGGGGAGGAGAGGACGAGCAGTACTTC. Its translation: CASSLGGGGEDEQYF.

Only a few counts were recorded for this clone. The chain couples TRBV4-2 to TRBJ1-6, with a possible D match to TRBD1 (5 bases). Germline CDR1 and CDR2: LGHNA and YNFKEQ. This CDR3 comprises 15 residues. Between the trimmed V and J ends, which lost 4 bases and 6 bases, there was a span of 13 bases. The CDR3 spells CASSPGTLLNSPLHF. For the CDR3, the DNA is TGTGCCAGCAGCCCGGGGACTTTGCTTAATTCACCCCTCCACTTT.

The rearrangement uses TRBV2 and TRBJ1-4, with TRBD1 matching over 7 bases. This CDR3 comprises 13 residues. Germline V gene data show CDR1 as SNHLY and CDR2 as FYNNEI. The V segment lost 5 bases and the J segment 8 bases; nucleotides outside the gene matches: 5. CDR3 nucleotide sequence: TGTGCCAGCAGTTACAGGGGAAGAGAAAAACTGTTTTTT. The encoded protein is CASSYRGREKLFF.

In this sample, this clone turned up once. The V call is TRBV7-3, the J call TRBJ2-7, with TRBD1 as a possible D gene (6 bases). The CDR3 runs to 14 residues. The ends were cut back, 3 bases at V and 2 bases at J, with 11 bases in the middle. Germline CDR1 is SGHTA and CDR2 is FQGTGA. DNA for the CDR3: TGTGCCAGCAGCTTGTTCCAGGGGCCCTACGAGCAGTACTTC. It encodes CASSLFQGPYEQYF.

The J gene is TRBJ2-7, the V gene TRBV4-1, with a tentative D call TRBD2 (5 bases). V lost 4 bases and J lost 3, with 10 bases in between. The CDR3 runs to 13 residues. Germline V lookup: CDR1 MGHRA, CDR2 YSYEKL. CDR3 nucleotides: TGCGCCAGCAGCCCAGTTGAGGGCTACGAGCAGTACTTC. Amino acid sequence: CASSPVEGYEQYF.

The genes are TRBV1 and TRBJ2-1; TRBD2, the table's D call, was not compared with the DNA. TRBV1 is shown as a pseudogene. This CDR3 comprises 19 residues. The CDR3 sequence is CTSSQEIPAGGPQLNEQFF. In DNA form, the CDR3 reads TGCACCAGCAGCCAAGAAATTCCAGCGGGAGGGCCTCAACTCAATGAGCAGTTCTTC.

The gene calls are TRBV12-5 and TRBJ2-5, with TRBD2 identical over 8 bases. Trimming cost V 8 bases and J 3 bases; bases outside gene matches: 2. The CDR3 sequence is 12 residues long. Per the germline V gene, CDR1 is LGHNT and CDR2 is FRNRAP. The CDR3, as DNA: TGTGCTAGTTCGCGGGGGGAAGAGACCCAGTACTTC. Encoded protein: CASSRGEETQYF.

The chain combines TRBV2 with TRBJ1-5; maybe TRBD1 (6 bases). Germline V gene data show CDR1 as SNHLY and CDR2 as FYNNEI. The V end was cut by 7 bases, the J end by 3 bases, with 16 bases between. The CDR3 consists of 15 residues. The CDR3: CASKGSGVPNQPQHF. As DNA, the CDR3 is TGTGCCAGCAAGGGGTCAGGGGTCCCCAATCAGCCCCAGCATTTT.

The V and J genes are TRBV11-3 and TRBJ2-5; the D gene is possibly TRBD1 (6 bases). The germline gives CDR1 SGHNT, CDR2 YENEEA. Trimming stripped 6 bases from V and 7 bases from J, with 15 bases between. The CDR3 is made up of 13 amino acids. CDR3 in amino acids: CASSLTGLGTQYF. DNA for the CDR3: TGTGCCAGCAGTCTGACAGGCCTAGGGACCCAGTACTTC.

V and J are TRBV6-5 and TRBJ2-7; 7 nucleotides agree with TRBD2. The J segment lost 3 bases and the V segment lost 0 bases, leaving 5 bases of the junction unmatched. Germline values: CDR1 MNHEY, CDR2 SVGAGI. The CDR3 extends over 15 amino acids. CDR3 region: CASSYSWASGYEQYF. CDR3 sequence (DNA): TGTGCCAGCAGTTACTCGTGGGCTAGCGGCTACGAGCAGTACTTC.

The V and J genes are TRBV4-1 and TRBJ1-2, with D maybe TRBD1 (5 bases). The CDR3 has 13 residues. Trimming shortened V by 1 base and J by 5 bases, and 8 bases separated the two germline ends. Looked up from germline, CDR1 is MGHRA and CDR2 is YSYEKL. The CDR3 nucleotides read TGCGCCAGCAGCCAAGGGGGCTCATATGGCTACACCTTC. Translated: CASSQGGSYGYTF.

The rearrangement joins TRBV9 to TRBJ2-5; possibly TRBD1 for D (5 bases). CDR3 length equals 13 residues. Germline-derived CDR1 and CDR2 are SGDLS and YYNGEE. V was clipped by 7 bases and J by 0 bases, with 10 bases between them. The CDR3 sequence: CASGKGYQETQYF. The CDR3 nucleotides read TGTGCCAGCGGGAAGGGGTACCAAGAGACCCAGTACTTC.

The chain is built from TRBV7-2 and TRBJ1-6; a possible D gene is TRBD1 (6 bases). The CDR3 extends over 17 amino acids. Germline CDR1 is SGHTA and CDR2 is FQGNSA. V gave up 5 bases and J gave up 9 bases, with 23 bases separating them. The CDR3 loop reads CASSAHPTTGTSSPLHF. In nucleotides, the CDR3 is TGTGCCAGCAGCGCACACCCAACGACAGGTACGAGTTCACCCCTCCACTTT.

The chain employs TRBV4-2 and TRBJ1-4; 7 bases fit TRBD1. J was trimmed by 8 bases and V by 4 bases; bases with no gene match: 10. Germline V gives CDR1 LGHNA, CDR2 YNFKEQ. CDR3 length: 15 residues. The CDR3 nucleotides are TGTGCCAGCAGCCTAACCCGGGACAGCGTCGAAAAACTGTTTTTT. Its translation: CASSLTRDSVEKLFF.

The gene calls are TRBV10-1 and TRBJ2-2, with D possibly TRBD1 on 6 matching bases. Between the trimmed V and J ends, which lost 8 bases and 1 base, there was a span of 8 bases. This CDR3 contains 13 residues. From germline, CDR1 is WNHNN and CDR2 SYGVQD (reference sequence). DNA of the CDR3: TGCGCCAGCCGGGACAAGAACACCGGGGAGCTGTTTTTT. Protein product: CASRDKNTGELFF.

The V gene is TRBV4-2, the J gene TRBJ2-5; D is possibly TRBD2 (5 bases). The CDR3 is 15 residues long. Germline V gives CDR1 LGHNA, CDR2 YNFKEQ. V shed 0 bases and J shed 4 bases, with 12 bases lying between them. CDR3 in DNA: TGTGCCAGCAGCCAAGATCGTCGGGGTGGAGAGACCCAGTACTTC. It translates to CASSQDRRGGETQYF.

The chain has TRBV5-1 and TRBJ2-3, with D perhaps matching TRBD1 (6 bases). Germline V gene sequence: CDR1 SGHRS, CDR2 YFSETQ. CDR3 length: 14 residues. The germline V and J ends were trimmed by 7 bases and 0 bases, with 12 bases remaining between them. This chain's CDR3 is CASYPDRSTDTQYF. Here the CDR3 DNA reads TGCGCCAGCTACCCAGACAGGAGCACAGATACGCAGTATTTT.

The rearrangement joins TRBV5-4 to TRBJ2-7, with D possibly being TRBD1 (6 bases). The length of the CDR3 is 14 residues. The ends were cut back, 4 bases at V and 6 bases at J, with 17 bases in the middle. Germline CDR1 reads SGHNT; CDR2 reads YYREEE (reference sequence). CDR3 amino acids: CASSLMSVRGEQYF. For the CDR3, the DNA is TGTGCCAGCAGCCTTATGTCGGTCAGGGGCGAGCAGTACTTC.

V and J are TRBV4-1 and TRBJ2-7, with 7 bases lining up with TRBD1. Germline values: CDR1 MGHRA, CDR2 YSYEKL. V dropped 1 base and J dropped 0; count of bases not matched to a gene: 6. This CDR3 has 16 residues. CDR3 sequence (DNA): TGCGCCAGCAGCCAAGCCCTGACAGGGTTCTCCTACGAGCAGTACTTC. This translates into CASSQALTGFSYEQYF.

The V gene is TRBV2, the J gene TRBJ2-7; D call uncertain. The germline V gene encodes CDR1 SNHLY and CDR2 FYNNEI. The CDR3 covers 11 residues. V shed 5 bases and J shed 3 bases, with 5 bases lying between them. The CDR3 nucleotides are TGTGCCAGCAGTCCAAACTACGAGCAGTACTTC. Translating it yields CASSPNYEQYF.

The chain has TRBV5-5 and TRBJ2-3, with TRBD1 as a possible D gene (6 bases). The CDR3 is 14 residues long. The ends were cut back, 0 bases at V and 3 bases at J, with 8 bases in the middle. Germline CDR1 and CDR2: SGHKS and YYEKEE (reference sequence). The CDR3 sequence: CASSLDRVTDTQYF. CDR3 coding DNA: TGTGCCAGCAGCTTGGACAGGGTGACAGATACGCAGTATTTT.

V and J are TRBV5-6 and TRBJ2-7; a weak D match, TRBD2 (6 bases). Trimming stripped 4 bases from V and 1 base from J, with 15 bases between. This CDR3 region has 15 residues. Germline values: CDR1 SGHDT, CDR2 YYEEEE. The DNA of the CDR3 is TGTGCCAGCAGCCTGCTCGGGACTGAGTCCTACGAGCAGTACTTC. This translates into CASSLLGTESYEQYF.

V and J are TRBV6-1 and TRBJ2-1, with TRBD1 matching over 9 bases. Germline assignment: CDR1 MNHNS and CDR2 SASEGT. Unmatched junction bases numbered 5, after V lost 2 bases and J lost 6 bases. This CDR3 is 15 amino acids long. CDR3 DNA: TGTGCCAGCAGTGAACGACAGGGGGGCGGCAATGAGCAGTTCTTC. Its translation is CASSERQGGGNEQFF.

In this sample, this clone turned up once. V and J are TRBV7-9 and TRBJ2-7; possible D gene TRBD2, 6 bases. V was cut by 4 bases and J by 4 bases, with 17 bases left in between. The CDR3 spans 15 residues. Per germline, CDR1 SEHNR and CDR2 FQNEAQ (reference sequence). In nucleotides, the CDR3 is TGTGCCAGCAGCTCGCGTCGCGGGGCCGAATACGAGCAGTACTTC. Its translation is CASSSRRGAEYEQYF.